These 8 T cell receptor beta chains share one sample of origin, sequenced in a study of blood T cell repertoires in COVID-19. Generated by immunoSEQ multiplex PCR, the TCRdb table keeps only in-frame clones and is missing some. The sample contains 75,000 to 95,000 clones, 82% of which appear only once. Sample: peripheral blood. These TCRs come from a human donor in a cohort sampled during active COVID-19.

The J gene is TRBJ1-1, the V gene TRBV4-1; possibly TRBD1 for D (6 bases). The CDR3 runs 16 residues. CDR1 MGHRA and CDR2 YSYEKL come from the germline V gene. The germline V and J ends were trimmed by 4 bases and 0 bases, with 15 bases remaining between them. The CDR3 DNA is TGCGCCAGCAGCCCTACGGGGACAAGTATGAACACTGAAGCTTTCTTT. Amino acid sequence: CASSPTGTSMNTEAFF.

V is TRBV2 and J is TRBJ2-1, with TRBD2 matching over 10 bases. This CDR3 has 15 residues. CDR1 is SNHLY, CDR2 FYNNEI, per germline. The V segment lost 4 bases and the J segment 3 bases; nucleotides outside the gene matches: 3. In nucleotides, the CDR3 is TGTGCCAGCAGTGTTGGACTAGCGGACTACAATGAGCAGTTCTTC. Amino acid sequence: CASSVGLADYNEQFF.

CDR3 coding DNA: TGCGCCAGCAGCTCAGGGGGGAATACCTACGAGCAGTACTTC. Protein: CASSSGGNTYEQYF. The J gene is TRBJ2-7, the V gene TRBV5-1; TRBD1 might be the D (7 bases). The V gene lost 3 bases and the J gene lost 2 bases, with 12 bases spanning the gap. CDR1 SGHRS and CDR2 YFSETQ come from the germline V gene. The CDR3 sequence is 14 residues long.

This clone showed up just once. V is TRBV4-2 and J is TRBJ2-3; D possibly corresponds to TRBD2 (6 bases). CDR3 length: 14 amino acids. CDR1 is LGHNA and CDR2 is YNFKEQ in the germline V gene. Trimming took off 5 bases at V and 2 bases at J, with 11 bases between the two ends. The CDR3 nucleotides are TGTGCCAGCAGCGCGGACTACAACACAGATACGCAGTATTTT. As protein: CASSADYNTDTQYF.

The V gene is TRBV18, the J gene TRBJ2-7; 7 bases fit TRBD1. The CDR3 loop spans 15 amino acids. Germline values: CDR1 KGHSH, CDR2 LQKENI. J lost 3 bases, V lost 6 bases, and 11 bases had no gene match. Here the CDR3 DNA reads TGTGCCAGCTCGGCTGGGACAGCTAGGAACTACGAGCAGTACTTC. Translating gives CASSAGTARNYEQYF.

V is TRBV7-6 and J is TRBJ1-1, with D possibly matching TRBD1 (5 bases). CDR1 SGHVS and CDR2 FNYEAQ come from the germline V gene. The CDR3 loop spans 15 amino acids. V lost 5 bases and J 0 bases, leaving 13 bases between the germline ends. The CDR3 sequence: CASSPRGGVNTEAFF. CDR3 DNA sequence: TGTGCCAGCAGCCCCCGGGGAGGGGTGAACACTGAAGCTTTCTTT.

The V call is TRBV7-9, the J call TRBJ2-7; D is uncertain. V gave up 3 bases and J gave up 3 bases, with 15 bases separating them. This CDR3 comprises 15 residues. Germline V lookup: CDR1 SEHNR, CDR2 FQNEAQ (reference sequence). The CDR3 DNA reads TGTGCCAGCAGCTTCCCCGACGGCGGTTACTACGAGCAGTACTTC. Translation: CASSFPDGGYYEQYF.

This clone was detected once. The chain employs TRBV2 and TRBJ2-3, with TRBD1 as a possible D gene (6 bases). CDR1 and CDR2 (germline): SNHLY, FYNNEI. CDR3 length: 15 amino acids. V lost 3 bases and J lost 2, with 12 bases in between. The CDR3 here is CASSDGTGITDTQYF. DNA for the CDR3: TGTGCCAGCAGTGACGGAACAGGGATCACAGATACGCAGTATTTT.